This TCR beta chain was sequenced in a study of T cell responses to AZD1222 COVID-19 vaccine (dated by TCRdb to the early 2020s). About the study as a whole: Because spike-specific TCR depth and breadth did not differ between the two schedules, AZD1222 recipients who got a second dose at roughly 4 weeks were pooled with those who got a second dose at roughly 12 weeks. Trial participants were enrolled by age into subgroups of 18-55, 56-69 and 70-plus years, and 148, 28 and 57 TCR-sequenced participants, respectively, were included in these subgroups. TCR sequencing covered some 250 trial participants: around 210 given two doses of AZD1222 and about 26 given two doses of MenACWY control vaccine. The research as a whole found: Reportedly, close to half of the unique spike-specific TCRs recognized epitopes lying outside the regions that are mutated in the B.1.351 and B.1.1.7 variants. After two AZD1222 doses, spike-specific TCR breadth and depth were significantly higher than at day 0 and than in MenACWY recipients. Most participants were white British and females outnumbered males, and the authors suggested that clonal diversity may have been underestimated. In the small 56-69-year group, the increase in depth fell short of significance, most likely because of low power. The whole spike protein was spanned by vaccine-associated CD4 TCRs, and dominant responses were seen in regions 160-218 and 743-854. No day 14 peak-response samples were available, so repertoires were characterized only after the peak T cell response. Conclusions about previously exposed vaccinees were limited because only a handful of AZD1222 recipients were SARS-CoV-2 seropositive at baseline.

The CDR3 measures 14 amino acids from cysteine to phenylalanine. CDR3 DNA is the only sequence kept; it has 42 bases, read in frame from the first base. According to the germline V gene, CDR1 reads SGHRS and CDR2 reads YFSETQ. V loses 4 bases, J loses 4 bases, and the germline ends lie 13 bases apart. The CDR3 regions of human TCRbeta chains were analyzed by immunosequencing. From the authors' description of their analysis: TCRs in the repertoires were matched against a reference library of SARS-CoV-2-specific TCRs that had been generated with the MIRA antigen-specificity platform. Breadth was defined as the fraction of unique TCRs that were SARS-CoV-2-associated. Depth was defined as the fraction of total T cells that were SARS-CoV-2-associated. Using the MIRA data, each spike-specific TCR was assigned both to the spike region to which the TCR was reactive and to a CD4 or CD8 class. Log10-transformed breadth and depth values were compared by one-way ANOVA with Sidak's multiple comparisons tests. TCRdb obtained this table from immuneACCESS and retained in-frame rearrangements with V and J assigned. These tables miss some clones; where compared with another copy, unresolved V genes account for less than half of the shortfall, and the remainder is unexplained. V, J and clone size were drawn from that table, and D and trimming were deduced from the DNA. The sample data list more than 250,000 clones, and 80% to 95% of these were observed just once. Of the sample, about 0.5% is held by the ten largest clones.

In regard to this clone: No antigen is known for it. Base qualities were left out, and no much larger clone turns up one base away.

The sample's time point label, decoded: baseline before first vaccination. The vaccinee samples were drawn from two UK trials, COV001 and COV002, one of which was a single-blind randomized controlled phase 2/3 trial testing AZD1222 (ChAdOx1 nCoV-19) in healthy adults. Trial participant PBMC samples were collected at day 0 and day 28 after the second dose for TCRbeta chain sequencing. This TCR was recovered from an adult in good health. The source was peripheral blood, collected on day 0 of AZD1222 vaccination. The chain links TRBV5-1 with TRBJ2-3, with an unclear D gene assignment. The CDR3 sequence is CASSDIIVADTQYF. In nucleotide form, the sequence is TGCGCCAGCAGCGACATTATCGTGGCAGATACGCAGTATTTT.